This TCR beta chain comes out of a study of CD4 T cells in relation to SARS-CoV-2 and coronaviruses. The overall study: PBMCs were cultured with antigen for roughly 9 days before TCR beta sequencing. Findings of the study overall: About 65% of donors had memory CD4+ clonotypes crossrecognizing SARS-CoV-2 and common cold coronavirus spike.

The germline CDR1 and CDR2 sequences are PRHDT and FYEKMQ (reference sequence). Trimming took off 3 bases at V and 4 bases at J, with 15 bases between the two ends. This CDR3 region has 15 residues. Unexposed donor CD4+ T cells date from about 2011-2018, before the COVID-19 pandemic. CD4+ T cells were isolated from the cells after about 11 days of culture. Cells permitting, SARS-CoV-2 S/N and four cold-coronavirus spikes were tested on unexposed-donor CD4+ T cells. On days 3 and 7, cultures got half fresh IL-2 medium. As for this clone: The antigen is unknown.

Assay used: immunoSEQ multiplex PCR; TCRdb lists only in-frame clones, some missing. The sample has 18,000 or so clones, over 70% seen once. The sequenced sample was CD4+ T cells from PBMCs, cultured in vitro. This receptor was taken from a human donor in good health. V is TRBV13 and J is TRBJ2-5, with D perhaps TRBD1 (7 bases). The CDR3 nucleotides are TGTGCCAGCAGCTTGGGTGACAGGGACTCAGAGACCCAGTACTTC. Translation gives CASSLGDRDSETQYF. The entire variable domain, with the rest obtained from reference TRBV13 and TRBJ2-5, is as follows: AAGVIQSPRHLIKEKRETATLKCYPIPRHDTVYWYQQGPGQDPQFLISFYEKMQSDKGSIPDRFSAQQFSDYHSELNMSSLELGDSALYFCASSLGDRDSETQYFGPGTRLLVL.